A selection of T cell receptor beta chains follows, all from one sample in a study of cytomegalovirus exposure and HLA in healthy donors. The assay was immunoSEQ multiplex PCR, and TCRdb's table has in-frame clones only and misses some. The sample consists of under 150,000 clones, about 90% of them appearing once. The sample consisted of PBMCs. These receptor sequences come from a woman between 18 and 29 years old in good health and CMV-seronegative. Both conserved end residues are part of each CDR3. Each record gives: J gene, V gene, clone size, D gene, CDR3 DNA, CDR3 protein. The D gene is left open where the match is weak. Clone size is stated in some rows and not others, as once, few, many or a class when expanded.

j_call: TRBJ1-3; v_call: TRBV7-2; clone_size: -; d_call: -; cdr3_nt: TGTGCCAGCAGCTTAGCCGGGTTAAGCTCTGGAAACACCATATATTTT; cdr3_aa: CASSLAGLSSGNTIYF
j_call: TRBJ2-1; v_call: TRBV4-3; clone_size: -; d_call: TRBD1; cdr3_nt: TGCGCCAGCAGCCGACGGACAGGGGTGGATGAGCAGTTCTTC; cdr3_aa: CASSRRTGVDEQFF
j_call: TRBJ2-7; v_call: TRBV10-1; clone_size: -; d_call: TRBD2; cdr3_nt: TGTGCCAGCAGTGACGACGGGACTAAAGACGAGCAGTACTTC; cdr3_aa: CASSDDGTKDEQYF
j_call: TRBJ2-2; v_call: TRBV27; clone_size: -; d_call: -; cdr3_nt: TGTGCCAGCAGTTCTCTTGGTGTTGGAGAGGCCGGGGAGCTGTTTTTT; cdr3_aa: CASSSLGVGEAGELFF
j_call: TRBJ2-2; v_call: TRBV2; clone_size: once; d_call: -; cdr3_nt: TGTGCCAGCAGGCGGGACAGTAACACCGGGGAGCTGTTTTTT; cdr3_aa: CASRRDSNTGELFF
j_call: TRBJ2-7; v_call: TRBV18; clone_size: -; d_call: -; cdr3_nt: TGTGCCAGCTCCCGCGATTACGAGCAGTACTTC; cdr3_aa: CASSRDYEQYF
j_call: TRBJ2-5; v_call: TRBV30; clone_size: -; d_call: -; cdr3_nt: TGTGCCTGGAGTCGGGGAGGAGAGACCCAGTACTTC; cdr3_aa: CAWSRGGETQYF
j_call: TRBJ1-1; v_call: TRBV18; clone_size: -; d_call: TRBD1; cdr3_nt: TGTGCCAGCCAACTTGGGACAGTCATGAACACTGAAGCTTTCTTT; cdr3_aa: CASQLGTVMNTEAFF
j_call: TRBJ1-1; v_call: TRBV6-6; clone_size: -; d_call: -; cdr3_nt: TGTGCCAGCAGTTACTCGAGGCAGAAACCCACTGAAGCTTTCTTT; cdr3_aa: CASSYSRQKPTEAFF
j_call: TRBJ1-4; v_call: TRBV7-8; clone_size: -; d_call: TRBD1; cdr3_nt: TGTGCCAGCAGCTTAGGGGACAGGGTTAAAGAAAAACTGTTTTTT; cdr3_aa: CASSLGDRVKEKLFF
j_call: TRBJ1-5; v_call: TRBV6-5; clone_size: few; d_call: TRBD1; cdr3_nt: TGTGCCAGCAGTTACTCGAGGCAGGGGGCCCTGGGGCCCCAGCATTTT; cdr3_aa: CASSYSRQGALGPQHF
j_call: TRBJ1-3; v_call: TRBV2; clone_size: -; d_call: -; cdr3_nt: TGTGCCAGCAGGGGGGGGCCTGGAAACACCATATATTTT; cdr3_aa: CASRGGPGNTIYF
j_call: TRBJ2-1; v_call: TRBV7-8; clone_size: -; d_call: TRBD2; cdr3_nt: TGTGCCAGCAGCTTATTACCGGGACTAGCGGGGTATGAGCAGTTCTTC; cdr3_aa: CASSLLPGLAGYEQFF
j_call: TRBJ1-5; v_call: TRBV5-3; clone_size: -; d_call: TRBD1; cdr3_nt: TGTGCCAGAAGCTTGATGGGACAGGGGGCTCAGCCCCAGCATTTT; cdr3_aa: CARSLMGQGAQPQHF
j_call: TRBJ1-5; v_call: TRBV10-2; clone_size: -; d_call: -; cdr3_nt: TGCGCCAGCAGTTCTCAAGCCACCAATCAGCCCCAGCATTTT; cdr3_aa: CASSSQATNQPQHF
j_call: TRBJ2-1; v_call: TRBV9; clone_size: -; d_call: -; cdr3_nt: TGTGCCAGCAGCCCCTTCGGGACAAGCCCCGATGAGCAGTTCTTC; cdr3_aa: CASSPFGTSPDEQFF
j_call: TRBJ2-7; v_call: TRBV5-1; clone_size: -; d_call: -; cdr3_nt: TGCGCCAGCAGCTTGAGTCCGGGGAACTACGAGCAGTACTTC; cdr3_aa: CASSLSPGNYEQYF
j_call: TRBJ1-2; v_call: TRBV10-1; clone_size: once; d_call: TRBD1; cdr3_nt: TGCGCCAGCAGTCCCCGGGACAGGGGGGGAATAAACTATGGCTACACCTTC; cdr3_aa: CASSPRDRGGINYGYTF
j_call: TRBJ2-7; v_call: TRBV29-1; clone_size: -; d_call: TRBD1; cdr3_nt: TGCAGCTTTGGGGACAGCCGCTACGAGCAGTACTTC; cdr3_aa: CSFGDSRYEQYF
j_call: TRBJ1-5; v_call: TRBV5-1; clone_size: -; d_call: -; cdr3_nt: TGCGCCAGCAGCCCTGACATTGGACAGAAACGAGGTCCACGTCAGCCCCAGCATTTT; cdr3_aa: CASSPDIGQKRGPRQPQHF
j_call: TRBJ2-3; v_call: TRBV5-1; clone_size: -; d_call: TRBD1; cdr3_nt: TGCGCCAGCAGCACCAAGACAGGGGGGCTGGCAGATACGCAGTATTTT; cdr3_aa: CASSTKTGGLADTQYF
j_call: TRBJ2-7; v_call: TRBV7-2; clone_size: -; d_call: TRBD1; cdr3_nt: TGTGCCAGCAGCCCGGGTACCGGGACAGGGCATCGCGAGCAGTACTTC; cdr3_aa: CASSPGTGTGHREQYF
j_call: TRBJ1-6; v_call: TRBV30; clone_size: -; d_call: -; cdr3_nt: TGTGCCTGGACTCTTGGGCAGGGAGGAGCCCCCCTCCACTTT; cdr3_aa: CAWTLGQGGAPLHF
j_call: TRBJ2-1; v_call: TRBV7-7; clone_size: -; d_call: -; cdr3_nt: TGTGCTAGCAGCCCCCGACTAGTGACTGAATACAATGAGCAGTTCTTC; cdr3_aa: CASSPRLVTEYNEQFF
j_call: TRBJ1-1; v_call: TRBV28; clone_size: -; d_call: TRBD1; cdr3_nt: TGTGCCAGCAGTCAGCCCCAGGGGGCTAAAACTGAAGCTTTCTTT; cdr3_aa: CASSQPQGAKTEAFF
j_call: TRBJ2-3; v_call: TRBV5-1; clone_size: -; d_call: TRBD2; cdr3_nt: TGCGCCAGCAGCTTGGCCCCAGCGGGGGGCACAGATACGCAGTATTTT; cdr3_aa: CASSLAPAGGTDTQYF
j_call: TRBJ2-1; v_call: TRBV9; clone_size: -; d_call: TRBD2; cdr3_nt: TGTGCCAGCAGCGTAGGGCGGGGGGGTTACAATGAGCAGTTCTTC; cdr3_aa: CASSVGRGGYNEQFF
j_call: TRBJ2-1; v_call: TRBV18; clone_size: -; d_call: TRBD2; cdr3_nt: TGTGCCAGCTCACGGGACTACCCCGGGGAACCTCAGAATGAGCAGTTCTTC; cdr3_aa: CASSRDYPGEPQNEQFF
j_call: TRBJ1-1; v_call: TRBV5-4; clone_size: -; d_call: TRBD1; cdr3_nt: TGTGCCAGCAGCATTGGGACAGGGGGGAACACTGAAGCTTTCTTT; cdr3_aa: CASSIGTGGNTEAFF
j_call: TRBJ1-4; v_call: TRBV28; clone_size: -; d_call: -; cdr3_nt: TGTGCCAGCAGTTTATCTCTATTTGGGGACAACTACGTGGAGAAACTGTTTTTT; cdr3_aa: CASSLSLFGDNYVEKLFF
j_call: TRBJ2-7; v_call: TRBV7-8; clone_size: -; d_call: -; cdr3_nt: TGTGCCAGCAGCTTATGGGCAGGAAACACCGGCGAGCAGTACTTC; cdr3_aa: CASSLWAGNTGEQYF
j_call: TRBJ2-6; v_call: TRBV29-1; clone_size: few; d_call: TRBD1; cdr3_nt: TGCAGCAAAAGACAGGGTAGGACTGGGGCCAACGTCCTGACTTTC; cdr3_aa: CSKRQGRTGANVLTF
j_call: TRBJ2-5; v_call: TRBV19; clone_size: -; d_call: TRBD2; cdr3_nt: TGTGCCAGTAGTACGTACCAGCGGGGGAGGATAGGGACCCAGTACTTC; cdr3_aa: CASSTYQRGRIGTQYF
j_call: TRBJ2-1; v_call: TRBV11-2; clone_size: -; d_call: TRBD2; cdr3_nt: TGTGCCAGCAGCTTAGGGACTAGCGGGGGGGCGTACAATGAGCAGTTCTTC; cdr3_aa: CASSLGTSGGAYNEQFF
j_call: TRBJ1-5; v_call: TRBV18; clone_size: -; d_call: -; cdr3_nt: TGTGCCAGCTCACCGATCGGACAGTTCAATCAGCCCCAGCATTTT; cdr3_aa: CASSPIGQFNQPQHF
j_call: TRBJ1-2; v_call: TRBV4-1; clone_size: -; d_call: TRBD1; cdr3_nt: TGCGCCAGCAGCCAAGTAACGACAGGGAAGAGCTATGGCTACACCTTC; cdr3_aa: CASSQVTTGKSYGYTF
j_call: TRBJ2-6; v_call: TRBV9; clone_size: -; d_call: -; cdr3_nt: TGTGCCAGCAGCGTAGACCCTACGGGGGCCAACGTCCTGACTTTC; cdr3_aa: CASSVDPTGANVLTF
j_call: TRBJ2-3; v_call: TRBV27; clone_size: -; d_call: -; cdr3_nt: TGTGCCAGCCGAACAGCAGATACGCAGTATTTT; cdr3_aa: CASRTADTQYF
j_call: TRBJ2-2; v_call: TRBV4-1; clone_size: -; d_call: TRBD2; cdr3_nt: TGCGCCAGCAGAGGACTAGCGGCCCTTAGTGGCACCGGGGAGCTGTTTTTT; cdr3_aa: CASRGLAALSGTGELFF
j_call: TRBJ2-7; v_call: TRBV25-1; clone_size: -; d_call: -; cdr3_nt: TGTGCCAGCAGTGAATTAGAAGGGGTTATCAACGAGCAGTACTTC; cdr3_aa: CASSELEGVINEQYF
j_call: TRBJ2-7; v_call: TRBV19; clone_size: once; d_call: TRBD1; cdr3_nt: TGTGCCAGTAGTGCAGACAGGGCTTCCTACGAGCAGTACTTC; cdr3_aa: CASSADRASYEQYF
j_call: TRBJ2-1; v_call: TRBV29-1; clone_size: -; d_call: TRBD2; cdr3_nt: TGCAGCGTTGAAGAGCTAGCGGGAGCCCAGAATGAGCAGTTCTTC; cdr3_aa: CSVEELAGAQNEQFF
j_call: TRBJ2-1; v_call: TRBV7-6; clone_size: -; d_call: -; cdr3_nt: TGTGCCAGCACCCCCCTCCGGGACAATGAGCAGTTCTTC; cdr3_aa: CASTPLRDNEQFF
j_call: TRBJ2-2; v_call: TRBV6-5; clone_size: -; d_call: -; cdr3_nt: TGTGCCAGCAGTTACTCACAGTACACCGGGGAGCTGTTTTTT; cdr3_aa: CASSYSQYTGELFF
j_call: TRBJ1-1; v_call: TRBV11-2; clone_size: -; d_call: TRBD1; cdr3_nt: TGTGCCAGCAGCTTAGGACAGGGGGCTGACACTGAAGCTTTCTTT; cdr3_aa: CASSLGQGADTEAFF
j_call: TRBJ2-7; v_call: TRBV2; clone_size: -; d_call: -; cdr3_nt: TGTGCCAGCAGCTTCGATAGGGGCGAGCAGTACTTC; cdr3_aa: CASSFDRGEQYF
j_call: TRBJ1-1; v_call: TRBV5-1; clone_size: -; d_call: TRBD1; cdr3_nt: TGCGCCAGCAGCGCCGTAGGACAGGGAGGGACTGAAGCTTTCTTT; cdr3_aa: CASSAVGQGGTEAFF
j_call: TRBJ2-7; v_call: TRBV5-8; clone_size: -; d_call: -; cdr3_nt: TGTGCCAGCAGCCGGGCAACAGGGTTCTACGAGCAGTACTTC; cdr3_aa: CASSRATGFYEQYF
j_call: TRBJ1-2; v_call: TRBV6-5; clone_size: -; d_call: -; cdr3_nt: TGTGCCAGCAGTTCCACGGGCCCTTCGGGGTATGGCTACACCTTC; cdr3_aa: CASSSTGPSGYGYTF